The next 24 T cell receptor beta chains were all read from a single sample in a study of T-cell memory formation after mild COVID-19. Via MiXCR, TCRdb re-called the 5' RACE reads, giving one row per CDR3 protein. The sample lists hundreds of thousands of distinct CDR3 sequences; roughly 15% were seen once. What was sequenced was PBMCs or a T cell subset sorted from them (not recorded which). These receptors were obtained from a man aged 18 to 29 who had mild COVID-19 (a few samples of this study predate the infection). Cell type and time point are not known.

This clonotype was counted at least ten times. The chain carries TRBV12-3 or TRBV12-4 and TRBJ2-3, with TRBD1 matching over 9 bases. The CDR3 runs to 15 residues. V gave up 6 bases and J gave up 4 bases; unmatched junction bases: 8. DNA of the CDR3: TGTGCCAGCAGGACCGGGACAGGGCAGGCAGATACGCAGTATTTT. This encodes CASRTGTGQADTQYF.

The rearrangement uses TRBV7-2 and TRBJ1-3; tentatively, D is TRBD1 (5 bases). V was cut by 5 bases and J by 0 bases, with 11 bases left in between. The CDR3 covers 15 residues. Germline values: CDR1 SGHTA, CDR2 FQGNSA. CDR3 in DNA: TGTGCCAGCAGCCGACCGGGGACCTCTGGAAACACCATATATTTT. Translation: CASSRPGTSGNTIYF.

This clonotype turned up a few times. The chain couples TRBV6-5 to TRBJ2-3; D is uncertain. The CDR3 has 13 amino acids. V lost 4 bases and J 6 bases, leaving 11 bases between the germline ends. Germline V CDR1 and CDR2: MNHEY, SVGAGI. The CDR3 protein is CASSSLGRDTQYF. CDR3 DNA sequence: TGTGCCAGCAGTTCCCTCGGACGGGATACGCAGTATTTT.

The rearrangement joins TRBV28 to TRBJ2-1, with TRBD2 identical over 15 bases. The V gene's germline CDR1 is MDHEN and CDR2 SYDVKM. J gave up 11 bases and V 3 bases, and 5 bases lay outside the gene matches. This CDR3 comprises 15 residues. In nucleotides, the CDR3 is TGTGCCAGCAGTTTGCCGGGACTAGCGGGGGGAAAGCAGTTCTTC. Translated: CASSLPGLAGGKQFF.

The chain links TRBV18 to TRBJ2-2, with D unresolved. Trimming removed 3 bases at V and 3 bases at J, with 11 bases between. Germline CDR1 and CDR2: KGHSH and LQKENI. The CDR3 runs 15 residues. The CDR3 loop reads CASSPRDSDTGELFF. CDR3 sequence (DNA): TGTGCCAGCTCACCGCGAGACTCGGACACCGGGGAGCTGTTTTTT. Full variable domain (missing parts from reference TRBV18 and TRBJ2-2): NAGVMQNPRHLVRRRGQEARLRCSPMKGHSHVYWYRQLPEEGLKFMVYLQKENIIDESGMPKERFSAEFPKEGPSILRIQQVVRGDSAAYFCASSPRDSDTGELFFGEGSRLTVL.

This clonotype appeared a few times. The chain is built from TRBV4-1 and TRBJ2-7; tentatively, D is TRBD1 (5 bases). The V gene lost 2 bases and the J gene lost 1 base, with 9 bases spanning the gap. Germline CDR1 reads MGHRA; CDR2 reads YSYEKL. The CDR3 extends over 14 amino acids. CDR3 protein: CASSQTRGSYEQYV. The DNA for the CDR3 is TGCGCCAGCAGCCAAACAAGGGGTTCCTACGAGCAGTACGTC.

CDR3 nucleotide sequence: TGCAGTGCTAGAAAGACGGGCGCTGACACTGAAGCTTTCTTT. Its protein product is CSARKTGADTEAFF. The chain couples TRBV20-1 to TRBJ1-1; D not resolved. Per the germline V gene, CDR1 is DFQATT and CDR2 is SNEGSKA (reference sequence). Between the trimmed V and J ends, which lost 2 bases and 3 bases, there was a span of 13 bases. This CDR3 comprises 14 residues.

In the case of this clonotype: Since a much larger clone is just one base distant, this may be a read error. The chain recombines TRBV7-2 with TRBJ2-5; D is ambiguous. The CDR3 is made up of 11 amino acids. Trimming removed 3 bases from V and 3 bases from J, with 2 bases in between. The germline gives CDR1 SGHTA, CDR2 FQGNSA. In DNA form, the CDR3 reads TGTGCCAGCAGCTTCAAAGAGACCCAGTACTTC. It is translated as CASSFKETQYF.

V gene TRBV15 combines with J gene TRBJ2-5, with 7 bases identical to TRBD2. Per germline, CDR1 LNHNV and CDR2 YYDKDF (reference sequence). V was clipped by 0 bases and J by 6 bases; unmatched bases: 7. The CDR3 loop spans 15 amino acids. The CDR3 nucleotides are TGTGCCACCAGCAGAGACCCGTCCGGGGGGAAGACCCAGTACTTC. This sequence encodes CATSRDPSGGKTQYF.

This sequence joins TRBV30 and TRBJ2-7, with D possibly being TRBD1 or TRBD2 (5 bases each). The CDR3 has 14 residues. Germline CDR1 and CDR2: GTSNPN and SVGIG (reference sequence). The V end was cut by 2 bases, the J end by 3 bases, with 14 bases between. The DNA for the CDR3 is TGTGCCTGGAGTATCCGGGGCGAGGTCTACGAGCAGTACTTC. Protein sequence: CAWSIRGEVYEQYF.

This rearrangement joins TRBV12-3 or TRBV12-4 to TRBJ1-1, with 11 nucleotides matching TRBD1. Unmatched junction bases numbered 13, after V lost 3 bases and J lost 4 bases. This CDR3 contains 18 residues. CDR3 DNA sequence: TGTGCCAGCAGTTTTAGAGGACAGGGGGCTCCCATGGGCACTGAAGCTTTCTTT. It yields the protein CASSFRGQGAPMGTEAFF.

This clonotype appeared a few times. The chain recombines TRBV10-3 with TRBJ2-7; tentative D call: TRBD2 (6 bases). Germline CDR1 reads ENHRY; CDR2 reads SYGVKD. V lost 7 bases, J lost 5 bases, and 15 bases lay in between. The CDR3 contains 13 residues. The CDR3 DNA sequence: TGTGCCATCACCTCGGAGGGGTTCAACGAGCAGTACTTC. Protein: CAITSEGFNEQYF.

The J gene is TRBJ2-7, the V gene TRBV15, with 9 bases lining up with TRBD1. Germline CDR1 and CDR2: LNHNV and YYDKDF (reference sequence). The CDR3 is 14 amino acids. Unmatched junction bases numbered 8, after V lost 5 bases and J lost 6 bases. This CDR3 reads CATSDPGQGFEQYV. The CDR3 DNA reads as TGTGCCACCAGCGATCCGGGACAGGGCTTCGAGCAGTACGTC.

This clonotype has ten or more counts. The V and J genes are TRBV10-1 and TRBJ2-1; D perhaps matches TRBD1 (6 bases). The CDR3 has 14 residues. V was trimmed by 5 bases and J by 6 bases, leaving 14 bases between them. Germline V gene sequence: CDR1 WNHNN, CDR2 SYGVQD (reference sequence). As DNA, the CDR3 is TGCGCCAGCAGTTATACCGGGACACCCAATGAGCAGTTCTTC. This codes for CASSYTGTPNEQFF.

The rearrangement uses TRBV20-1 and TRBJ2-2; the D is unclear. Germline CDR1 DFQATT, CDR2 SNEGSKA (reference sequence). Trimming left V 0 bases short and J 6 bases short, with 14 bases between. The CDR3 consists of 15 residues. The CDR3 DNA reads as TGCAGTGCTAGAGATCTTCGGTCCATCTCCGGGGAGCTGTTTTTT. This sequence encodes CSARDLRSISGELFF.

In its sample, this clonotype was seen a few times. The CDR3 DNA is TGTGCCAGCAGCTTAGGGGATGTAAACTATGGCTACACCTTC. This gives the protein CASSLGDVNYGYTF. This sequence joins TRBV7-2 and TRBJ1-2, with no clear D. Trimming took 1 base from V and 2 from J, leaving 8 bases between them. CDR1 and CDR2 (germline): SGHTA, FQGNSA. The CDR3 has 14 residues.

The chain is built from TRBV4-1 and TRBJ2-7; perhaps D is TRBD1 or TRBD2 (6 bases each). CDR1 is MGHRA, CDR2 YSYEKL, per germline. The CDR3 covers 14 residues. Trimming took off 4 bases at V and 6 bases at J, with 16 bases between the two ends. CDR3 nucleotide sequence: TGCGCCAGCAGCCCCCGAGGGGGGCGCACCGAGCAGTACTTC. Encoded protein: CASSPRGGRTEQYF.

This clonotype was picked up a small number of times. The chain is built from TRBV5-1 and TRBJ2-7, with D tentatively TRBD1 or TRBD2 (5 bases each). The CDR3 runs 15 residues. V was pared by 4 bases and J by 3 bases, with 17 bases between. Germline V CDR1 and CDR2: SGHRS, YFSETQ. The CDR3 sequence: CASSLGGGSLYEQYF. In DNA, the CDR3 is TGCGCCAGCAGCCTCGGTGGGGGATCCCTCTACGAGCAGTACTTC.

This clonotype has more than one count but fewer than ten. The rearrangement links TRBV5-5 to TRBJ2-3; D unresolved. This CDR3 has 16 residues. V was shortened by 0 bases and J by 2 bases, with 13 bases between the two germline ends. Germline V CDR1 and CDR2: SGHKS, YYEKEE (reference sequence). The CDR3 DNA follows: TGTGCCAGCAGCTTGGTGGAAAACGGATACACAGATACGCAGTATTTT. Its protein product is CASSLVENGYTDTQYF.

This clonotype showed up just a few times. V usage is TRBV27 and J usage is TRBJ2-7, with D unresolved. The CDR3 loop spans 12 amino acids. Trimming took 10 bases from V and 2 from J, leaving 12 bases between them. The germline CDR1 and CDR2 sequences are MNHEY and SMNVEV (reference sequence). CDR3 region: CATRPDPYEQYF. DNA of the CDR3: TGTGCCACCAGACCGGACCCCTACGAGCAGTACTTC.

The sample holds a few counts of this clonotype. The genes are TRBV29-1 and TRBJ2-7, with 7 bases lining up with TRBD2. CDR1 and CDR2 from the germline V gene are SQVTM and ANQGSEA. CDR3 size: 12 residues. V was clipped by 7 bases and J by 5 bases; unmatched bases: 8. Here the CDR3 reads CSAGGGGHEQYF. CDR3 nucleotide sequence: TGCAGCGCTGGGGGGGGAGGCCACGAGCAGTACTTC.

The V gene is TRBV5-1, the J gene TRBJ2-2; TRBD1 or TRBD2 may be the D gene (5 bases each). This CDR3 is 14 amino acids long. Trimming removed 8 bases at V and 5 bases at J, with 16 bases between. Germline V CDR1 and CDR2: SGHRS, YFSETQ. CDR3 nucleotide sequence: TGCGCCAGTCGGGACCTAGCTCAAACCGGGGAGCTGTTTTTT. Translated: CASRDLAQTGELFF.

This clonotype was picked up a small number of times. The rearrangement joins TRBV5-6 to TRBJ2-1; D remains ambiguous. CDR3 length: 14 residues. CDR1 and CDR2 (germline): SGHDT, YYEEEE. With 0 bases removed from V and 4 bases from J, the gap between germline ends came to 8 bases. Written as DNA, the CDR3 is TGTGCCAGCAGCTTGGATTTTGGGTACAATGAGCAGTTCTTC. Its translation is CASSLDFGYNEQFF.

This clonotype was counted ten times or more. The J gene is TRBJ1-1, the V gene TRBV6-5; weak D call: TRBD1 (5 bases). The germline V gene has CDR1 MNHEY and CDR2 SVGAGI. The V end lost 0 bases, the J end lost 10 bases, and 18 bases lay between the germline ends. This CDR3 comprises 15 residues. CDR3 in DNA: TGTGCCAGCAGTTACTCCAGCGTCCTCCAGGGTCGAGCTTTCTTT. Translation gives CASSYSSVLQGRAFF.